The rows below give T cell receptor beta chains drawn from one sample of a study of radiotherapy plus CTLA-4 blockade in lung cancer. TCRdb's copy holds only in-frame clones and misses some; the assay was immunoSEQ multiplex PCR. The sample lists roughly 120,000 clones; roughly 74% were seen once. The source material was peripheral blood, sampled from a patient treated with radiotherapy plus ipilimumab. These receptors all stem from a human donor with non-small cell lung cancer who had a partial response to radiotherapy plus ipilimumab. CDR3s include the opening cysteine and the closing phenylalanine or tryptophan. Fields, in order: D gene, J gene, clone size, CDR3 length, V gene, CDR3 DNA, CDR3 protein. The D gene is left open where the match is weak. The size entry is marked missing in some rows and otherwise reads once, few, many or a size class.

d_call: NA; j_call: TRBJ1-4; clone_size: NA; cdr3_length: 12; v_call: TRBV11-2; cdr3_nt: TGTGCCAGCAGCCCCCCAGGGCTGGAACTGTTTTTT; cdr3_aa: CASSPPGLELFF
d_call: NA; j_call: TRBJ1-3; clone_size: NA; cdr3_length: 15; v_call: TRBV9; cdr3_nt: TGTGCCAGCAGCGCCCAGGGAGGATCTGGAAACACCATATATTTT; cdr3_aa: CASSAQGGSGNTIYF
d_call: NA; j_call: TRBJ2-5; clone_size: NA; cdr3_length: 14; v_call: TRBV4-2; cdr3_nt: TGTGCCAGCAGCCCCGACAATGCTCGGGAGACCCAGTACTTC; cdr3_aa: CASSPDNARETQYF
d_call: TRBD1; j_call: TRBJ1-4; clone_size: NA; cdr3_length: 15; v_call: TRBV25-1; cdr3_nt: TGTGCCAGCAGTGAGACAGGGAACTTCAATGAAAAACTGTTTTTT; cdr3_aa: CASSETGNFNEKLFF
d_call: NA; j_call: TRBJ1-1; clone_size: NA; cdr3_length: 14; v_call: TRBV6-5; cdr3_nt: TGTGCCAGCAGTTTACAGGAGGGGACTCGGGAAGCTTTCTTT; cdr3_aa: CASSLQEGTREAFF
d_call: NA; j_call: TRBJ1-1; clone_size: NA; cdr3_length: 15; v_call: TRBV6-6; cdr3_nt: TGTGCCAGCAATGGAAGGGGCGCGTCTCACACTGAAGCTTTCTTT; cdr3_aa: CASNGRGASHTEAFF
d_call: TRBD2; j_call: TRBJ2-5; clone_size: NA; cdr3_length: 11; v_call: TRBV9; cdr3_nt: TGTGCCAGCAGCGCGGGGGGGACCCAGTACTTC; cdr3_aa: CASSAGGTQYF
d_call: TRBD1; j_call: TRBJ1-1; clone_size: NA; cdr3_length: 15; v_call: TRBV27; cdr3_nt: TGTGCCAGCAGCTTACGACAGGGCATGAACACTGAAGCTTTCTTT; cdr3_aa: CASSLRQGMNTEAFF
d_call: NA; j_call: TRBJ1-1; clone_size: NA; cdr3_length: 15; v_call: TRBV15; cdr3_nt: TGTGCCACCAGCAGGCTATCACGGACAGTGACTGAAGCTTTCTTT; cdr3_aa: CATSRLSRTVTEAFF
d_call: NA; j_call: TRBJ2-6; clone_size: once; cdr3_length: 16; v_call: TRBV6-4; cdr3_nt: TGTGCCAGCAGTGACCCGTCCCGGTCCGGGGCCAACGTCCTGACTTTC; cdr3_aa: CASSDPSRSGANVLTF
d_call: NA; j_call: TRBJ1-4; clone_size: NA; cdr3_length: 13; v_call: TRBV30; cdr3_nt: TGTGCCTGGGCAGGGGCGGCTAATGAAAAACTGTTTTTT; cdr3_aa: CAWAGAANEKLFF
d_call: NA; j_call: TRBJ1-1; clone_size: NA; cdr3_length: 13; v_call: TRBV5-4; cdr3_nt: TGTGCCAGCAGCCTCCACGGGGGCACTGAAGCTTTCTTT; cdr3_aa: CASSLHGGTEAFF
d_call: TRBD1; j_call: TRBJ1-2; clone_size: NA; cdr3_length: 17; v_call: TRBV14; cdr3_nt: TGTGCCAGCAGCCGGAAAGGGACAGGGCTGACCGACTATGGCTACACCTTC; cdr3_aa: CASSRKGTGLTDYGYTF
d_call: NA; j_call: TRBJ2-7; clone_size: NA; cdr3_length: 13; v_call: TRBV6-6; cdr3_nt: TGTGCCAGCACCCCGTGGCCTGGCTACGAGCAGTACTTC; cdr3_aa: CASTPWPGYEQYF
d_call: NA; j_call: TRBJ1-6; clone_size: once; cdr3_length: 15; v_call: TRBV9; cdr3_nt: TGTGCCAGCAGCGTAGCGGGGGATTGGGCTTCACCCCTCCACTTT; cdr3_aa: CASSVAGDWASPLHF
d_call: NA; j_call: TRBJ1-5; clone_size: NA; cdr3_length: 14; v_call: TRBV6-6; cdr3_nt: TGTGCCAGCAGTCCACGGTGGAGCAATCAGCCCCAGCATTTT; cdr3_aa: CASSPRWSNQPQHF
d_call: NA; j_call: TRBJ1-2; clone_size: NA; cdr3_length: 16; v_call: TRBV4-1; cdr3_nt: TGCGCCAGCAGCCAAGATTTAGGAGCCCCTGCCTATGGCTACACCTTC; cdr3_aa: CASSQDLGAPAYGYTF
d_call: TRBD1; j_call: TRBJ1-5; clone_size: NA; cdr3_length: 15; v_call: TRBV27; cdr3_nt: TGTGCCAGCAGTTCAACAGGGGTTAGCAATCAGCCCCAGCATTTT; cdr3_aa: CASSSTGVSNQPQHF
d_call: TRBD2; j_call: TRBJ2-2; clone_size: NA; cdr3_length: 15; v_call: TRBV5-1; cdr3_nt: TGCGCCAGCATCCCCGGGGGGTCGAACACCGGGGAGCTGTTTTTT; cdr3_aa: CASIPGGSNTGELFF
d_call: TRBD2; j_call: TRBJ2-3; clone_size: NA; cdr3_length: 17; v_call: TRBV5-8; cdr3_nt: TGTGCCAGCAGCTTGGGGTGGACTAGCGGGAGGACGGTTATGCAGTATTTT; cdr3_aa: CASSLGWTSGRTVMQYF
d_call: NA; j_call: TRBJ2-2; clone_size: once; cdr3_length: 15; v_call: TRBV2; cdr3_nt: TGTGCCAGCAGGACGCAGGGGAGCCACGCCGGGGAGCTGTTTTTT; cdr3_aa: CASRTQGSHAGELFF
d_call: NA; j_call: TRBJ2-1; clone_size: NA; cdr3_length: 16; v_call: TRBV5-1; cdr3_nt: TGCGCCAGCAGCGGAAAACAGGGCGGAAACTACAATGAGCAGTTCTTC; cdr3_aa: CASSGKQGGNYNEQFF
d_call: TRBD2; j_call: TRBJ2-5; clone_size: once; cdr3_length: 13; v_call: TRBV6-1; cdr3_nt: TGTGCCAGCATAGGACTAGCACGAGAGACCCAGTACTTC; cdr3_aa: CASIGLARETQYF
d_call: TRBD1; j_call: TRBJ2-1; clone_size: NA; cdr3_length: 15; v_call: TRBV9; cdr3_nt: TGTGCCAGCAGCGTAGTCGGGGACAGGGGTGGTGAGCAGTTCTTC; cdr3_aa: CASSVVGDRGGEQFF
d_call: TRBD1; j_call: TRBJ1-5; clone_size: NA; cdr3_length: 15; v_call: TRBV2; cdr3_nt: TGTGCCAGCAGAGTAGACAGGGGGGGCAATCAGCCCCAGCATTTT; cdr3_aa: CASRVDRGGNQPQHF
d_call: TRBD2; j_call: TRBJ2-3; clone_size: NA; cdr3_length: 16; v_call: TRBV10-3; cdr3_nt: TGTGCCATCAGCCCTCTGGGGACGGGAGGGCCAGATACGCAGTATTTT; cdr3_aa: CAISPLGTGGPDTQYF
d_call: NA; j_call: TRBJ1-6; clone_size: NA; cdr3_length: 13; v_call: TRBV7-2; cdr3_nt: TGTGCCAGCAGCTTAACAGGGAGATCACCCCTCCACTTT; cdr3_aa: CASSLTGRSPLHF
d_call: TRBD2; j_call: TRBJ2-3; clone_size: NA; cdr3_length: 17; v_call: TRBV5-5; cdr3_nt: TGTGCCAGCAGCTTACGACTAGCGGGATACTCCACAGATACGCAGTATTTT; cdr3_aa: CASSLRLAGYSTDTQYF
d_call: NA; j_call: TRBJ1-3; clone_size: NA; cdr3_length: 13; v_call: TRBV19; cdr3_nt: TGTGCCAGTAGGATTGGGAGCGGAAACACCATATATTTT; cdr3_aa: CASRIGSGNTIYF
d_call: NA; j_call: TRBJ1-1; clone_size: NA; cdr3_length: 15; v_call: TRBV4-2; cdr3_nt: TGTGCCAGCAGCCCACTACAGGGAAGTAGGACTGAAGCTTTCTTT; cdr3_aa: CASSPLQGSRTEAFF
d_call: NA; j_call: TRBJ1-3; clone_size: NA; cdr3_length: 16; v_call: TRBV19; cdr3_nt: TGTGCCAGTACCACGACCGGGGTCATCTCTGGAAACACCATATATTTT; cdr3_aa: CASTTTGVISGNTIYF
d_call: NA; j_call: TRBJ1-5; clone_size: NA; cdr3_length: 14; v_call: TRBV15; cdr3_nt: TGTGCCACCAGCAGAGGACAAGCCGGTCAGCCCCAGCATTTT; cdr3_aa: CATSRGQAGQPQHF
d_call: TRBD1; j_call: TRBJ1-4; clone_size: few; cdr3_length: 15; v_call: TRBV28; cdr3_nt: TGTGCCAGCAGTACCTGGACAGGGGCTAATGAAAAACTGTTTTTT; cdr3_aa: CASSTWTGANEKLFF
d_call: TRBD2; j_call: TRBJ2-3; clone_size: NA; cdr3_length: 14; v_call: TRBV5-1; cdr3_nt: TGCGCCAGCAGCTTGGAGCGGGAGTCAGATACGCAGTATTTT; cdr3_aa: CASSLERESDTQYF
d_call: TRBD1; j_call: TRBJ2-2; clone_size: once; cdr3_length: 14; v_call: TRBV25-1; cdr3_nt: TGTGCCAGCAAAGGACAGGCTTACACCGGGGAGCTGTTTTTT; cdr3_aa: CASKGQAYTGELFF
d_call: TRBD2; j_call: TRBJ2-7; clone_size: NA; cdr3_length: 15; v_call: TRBV4-1; cdr3_nt: TGCGCCAGCAGCCAATATACCAATAGCGGGATGGGGCAGTACTTC; cdr3_aa: CASSQYTNSGMGQYF
d_call: TRBD2; j_call: TRBJ2-1; clone_size: NA; cdr3_length: 15; v_call: TRBV5-4; cdr3_nt: TGTGCCAGCAGTTGGGGACTAGGATCCTACAATGAGCAGTTCTTC; cdr3_aa: CASSWGLGSYNEQFF
d_call: TRBD1; j_call: TRBJ1-4; clone_size: NA; cdr3_length: 15; v_call: TRBV5-1; cdr3_nt: TGCGCCAGCAGCTTACAGGGGGCAACTAATGAAAAACTGTTTTTT; cdr3_aa: CASSLQGATNEKLFF
d_call: TRBD1; j_call: TRBJ1-2; clone_size: NA; cdr3_length: 17; v_call: TRBV30; cdr3_nt: TGTGCCTGGAGTGTAAAGGGACAGGAGGGCTTGGTACGTGGCTACACCTTC; cdr3_aa: CAWSVKGQEGLVRGYTF
d_call: NA; j_call: TRBJ1-4; clone_size: NA; cdr3_length: 17; v_call: TRBV18; cdr3_nt: TGTGCCAGCTCACCAGGACAGATAAAAGCAACTAATGAAAAACTGTTTTTT; cdr3_aa: CASSPGQIKATNEKLFF
d_call: TRBD2; j_call: TRBJ2-7; clone_size: NA; cdr3_length: 14; v_call: TRBV13; cdr3_nt: TGTGCCAGCAGCCCTGGAATAGCGGGAAGCGAGCAGTACTTC; cdr3_aa: CASSPGIAGSEQYF
d_call: NA; j_call: TRBJ2-5; clone_size: few; cdr3_length: 21; v_call: TRBV14; cdr3_nt: TGTGCCAGCAGCCAAAGAACCCCTCTGATCTCCTTGGTAGCATCACCAGAGACCCAGTACTTC; cdr3_aa: CASSQRTPLISLVASPETQYF
d_call: NA; j_call: TRBJ2-1; clone_size: NA; cdr3_length: 15; v_call: TRBV7-9; cdr3_nt: TGTGCCAGCAGCCCGCGGGACAGAAATTACAATGAGCAGTTCTTC; cdr3_aa: CASSPRDRNYNEQFF
d_call: NA; j_call: TRBJ1-4; clone_size: once; cdr3_length: 15; v_call: TRBV6-5; cdr3_nt: TGTGCCAGCAGGGCACAGGGAACGGCTCGGGAAAAACTGTTTTTT; cdr3_aa: CASRAQGTAREKLFF
d_call: TRBD2; j_call: TRBJ2-2; clone_size: NA; cdr3_length: 15; v_call: TRBV2; cdr3_nt: TGTGCCAGCGGTCGGGGCGGGAGGAACACCGGGGAGCTGTTTTTT; cdr3_aa: CASGRGGRNTGELFF
d_call: NA; j_call: TRBJ1-3; clone_size: NA; cdr3_length: 17; v_call: TRBV10-1; cdr3_nt: TGCGCCAGCAGTGAGTTGGCAGAATATATCTCTGGAAACACCATATATTTT; cdr3_aa: CASSELAEYISGNTIYF
d_call: TRBD1; j_call: TRBJ1-2; clone_size: NA; cdr3_length: 15; v_call: TRBV5-4; cdr3_nt: TGTGCCAGCAGCTGGGGAGGCGGACAGGAGTATGGCTACACCTTC; cdr3_aa: CASSWGGGQEYGYTF
d_call: NA; j_call: TRBJ1-2; clone_size: NA; cdr3_length: 14; v_call: TRBV28; cdr3_nt: TGTGCCAGCAAAAGAGGAGATTTGGTCTATGGCTACACCTTC; cdr3_aa: CASKRGDLVYGYTF
d_call: TRBD2; j_call: TRBJ2-7; clone_size: NA; cdr3_length: 13; v_call: TRBV25-1; cdr3_nt: TGTGCCAGCAGTCTTGGGGGGGACTACGAGCAGTACTTC; cdr3_aa: CASSLGGDYEQYF
d_call: NA; j_call: TRBJ1-1; clone_size: NA; cdr3_length: 13; v_call: TRBV27; cdr3_nt: TGTGCCAGCAGTTTCAGGGAGAACACTGAAGCTTTCTTT; cdr3_aa: CASSFRENTEAFF
d_call: NA; j_call: TRBJ2-7; clone_size: NA; cdr3_length: 14; v_call: TRBV28; cdr3_nt: TGTGCCAGCGGTATTGGACAGAGCTCCTACGAGCAGTACTTC; cdr3_aa: CASGIGQSSYEQYF
d_call: NA; j_call: TRBJ1-4; clone_size: medium-sized; cdr3_length: 13; v_call: TRBV7-9; cdr3_nt: TGTGCCAGCAGGAGGGGGACTAATGAAAAACTGTTTTTT; cdr3_aa: CASRRGTNEKLFF
d_call: NA; j_call: TRBJ1-1; clone_size: NA; cdr3_length: 15; v_call: TRBV30; cdr3_nt: TGTGCCGGACAGTTCAGACGGCTTATGAACACTGAAGCTTTCTTT; cdr3_aa: CAGQFRRLMNTEAFF
d_call: NA; j_call: TRBJ1-4; clone_size: NA; cdr3_length: 15; v_call: TRBV2; cdr3_nt: TGTGCCAGCAGTTTAGGCGGACTCGCGAATGAAAAACTGTTTTTT; cdr3_aa: CASSLGGLANEKLFF
d_call: TRBD1; j_call: TRBJ1-2; clone_size: NA; cdr3_length: 14; v_call: TRBV11-3; cdr3_nt: TGTGCCAGCAGCCGGGACAGGACTGAATATGGCTACACCTTC; cdr3_aa: CASSRDRTEYGYTF